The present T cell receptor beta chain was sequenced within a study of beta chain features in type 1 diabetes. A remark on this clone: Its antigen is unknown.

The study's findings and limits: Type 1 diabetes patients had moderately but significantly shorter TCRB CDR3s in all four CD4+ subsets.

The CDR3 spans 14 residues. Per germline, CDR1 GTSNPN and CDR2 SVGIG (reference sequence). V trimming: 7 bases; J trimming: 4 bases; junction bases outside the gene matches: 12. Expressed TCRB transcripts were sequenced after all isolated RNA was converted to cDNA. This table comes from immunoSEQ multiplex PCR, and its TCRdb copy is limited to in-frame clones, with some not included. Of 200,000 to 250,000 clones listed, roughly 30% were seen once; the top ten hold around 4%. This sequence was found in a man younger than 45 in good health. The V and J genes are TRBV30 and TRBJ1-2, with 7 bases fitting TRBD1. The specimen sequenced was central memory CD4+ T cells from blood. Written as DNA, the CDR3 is TGTGCCTTGTCCCCGACAGGGATCGGCTATGGCTACACCTTC. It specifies CALSPTGIGYGYTF.